Presented here are 15 T cell receptor beta chains from one specimen sequenced in a study of blood T cell repertoires in COVID-19. Only in-frame clones appear in the TCRdb table, and some are missing; sequencing was by immunoSEQ multiplex PCR. Among more than 250,000 clones listed, roughly 90% were seen once. The sample taken for sequencing was PBMCs or T cells enriched from blood (not recorded which). These receptors originate from a woman between 18 and 29 years old with acute COVID-19.

V and J are TRBV4-2 and TRBJ1-6, with D hard to call. This CDR3 contains 14 residues. Trimming stripped 4 bases from V and 7 bases from J, with 11 bases between. CDR1 is LGHNA, CDR2 YNFKEQ, per germline. The CDR3 is CASSPPNGNSPLHF. CDR3 nucleotides: TGTGCCAGCAGCCCGCCCAACGGGAATTCACCCCTCCACTTT.

The CDR3 spells CASSSLAGESYNEQFF. CDR3 DNA sequence: TGTGCCAGCAGTTCACTAGCGGGAGAATCCTACAATGAGCAGTTCTTC. J is TRBJ2-1 and V is TRBV27, with TRBD2 matching over 11 bases. V trimming: 4 bases; J trimming: 1 base; junction bases outside the gene matches: 3. The CDR3 is 16 amino acids. Germline CDR1 and CDR2: MNHEY and SMNVEV (reference sequence).

With regard to this clone: The sample contains more than one DNA sequence encoding this CDR3. V and J are TRBV24-1 and TRBJ2-5; 8 positions agree with TRBD2. The V gene's germline CDR1 is KGHDR and CDR2 SFDVKD. The CDR3 extends over 14 amino acids. V lost 4 bases, J lost 3 bases, and 3 bases stayed unmatched. CDR3 coding DNA: TGTGCCACCAGTGAGTCGGGGGGGGAAGAGACCCAGTACTTC. It yields the protein CATSESGGEETQYF.

V usage is TRBV7-8 and J usage is TRBJ2-7; 10 bases fit TRBD2. The CDR3 runs to 15 residues. Germline V gives CDR1 SGHVS, CDR2 FQNEAQ. J was trimmed by 3 bases and V by 5 bases; bases with no gene match: 7. The CDR3 is CASSASTSGIYEQYF. The CDR3 DNA reads TGTGCCAGCAGCGCAAGTACTAGCGGGATCTACGAGCAGTACTTC.

The chain employs TRBV29-1 and TRBJ1-1; D gene uncertain. The germline V and J ends were trimmed by 4 bases and 1 base, with 7 bases remaining between them. Germline V CDR1 and CDR2: SQVTM, ANQGSEA. The CDR3 has 12 residues. This chain's CDR3 is CSVGRQNTEAFF. DNA for the CDR3: TGCAGCGTTGGGCGGCAGAACACTGAAGCTTTCTTT.

For the CDR3, the DNA is TGTGCCAGCAGCTTAGGTCTTGGCGGGAGAGGGTTCTTC. Protein product: CASSLGLGGRGFF. The genes are TRBV11-2 and TRBJ2-1; 7 bases agree with TRBD2. V was pared by 1 base and J by 15 bases, with 9 bases of the junction left unmatched. Germline V gives CDR1 SGHAT, CDR2 FQNNGV. CDR3 length: 13 residues.

Only a few counts were recorded for this clone. This chain links TRBV19 with TRBJ1-2; 9 nucleotides agree with TRBD1. There are 16 residues in the CDR3. The germline V gene encodes CDR1 LNHDA and CDR2 SQIVND (reference sequence). V trimming: 5 bases; J trimming: 3 bases; junction bases outside the gene matches: 10. The CDR3 bases are TGTGCCAGTAGTGGTGCCGGGACAGGGATCTACTATGGCTACACCTTC. Amino acid sequence: CASSGAGTGIYYGYTF.

The V call is TRBV7-6, the J call TRBJ2-1, with 8 bases fitting TRBD1. Germline trimming cut 4 bases from V and 12 bases from J; bases unmatched to any gene: 5. CDR3 length equals 12 residues. Germline-derived CDR1 and CDR2 are SGHVS and FNYEAQ. This chain's CDR3 is CASSSSGTGQFF. CDR3 in DNA: TGTGCCAGCAGCTCCTCCGGGACAGGGCAGTTCTTC.

The gene calls are TRBV28 and TRBJ2-7; TRBD2 aligns across 14 bases. Germline assignment: CDR1 MDHEN and CDR2 SYDVKM. Losses at the gene ends were 8 bases for V and 4 bases for J; bases not matched to a gene: 1. CDR3 length: 13 amino acids. DNA for the CDR3: TGTGCCAGCCGACTAGCGGGAGGGTACGAGCAGTACTTC. It is translated as CASRLAGGYEQYF.

In DNA form, the CDR3 reads TGTGCCAGCAGCGCCACAGGGGGCTGGGAGACCCAGTACTTC. The encoded protein is CASSATGGWETQYF. The chain couples TRBV7-3 to TRBJ2-5, with 9 bases lining up with TRBD1. J lost 5 bases, V lost 5 bases, and 6 bases had no gene match. Germline V gene sequence: CDR1 SGHTA, CDR2 FQGTGA. CDR3 length: 14 residues.

This chain links TRBV5-1 with TRBJ1-1, with 7 positions matching TRBD1. The length of the CDR3 is 16 residues. V dropped 0 bases and J dropped 1; count of bases not matched to a gene: 6. Germline V gene sequence: CDR1 SGHRS, CDR2 YFSETQ. The CDR3: CASSLGQGIGNTEAFF. In nucleotides, the CDR3 is TGCGCCAGCAGCTTGGGACAGGGCATAGGGAACACTGAAGCTTTCTTT.

V and J are TRBV14 and TRBJ1-6; D possibly corresponds to TRBD1 (6 bases). The CDR3 totals 15 residues. Per the germline V gene, CDR1 is SGHDN and CDR2 is FVKESK. Deletions cut 1 base from V and 10 bases from J, with 14 bases between. The DNA for the CDR3 is TGTGCCAGCAGCCAAGGAAGGGGGAGAGGGTCACCCCTCCACTTT. This sequence encodes CASSQGRGRGSPLHF. The whole variable domain, filled in from reference TRBV14 and TRBJ1-6, reads EAGVTQFPSHSVIEKGQTVTLRCDPISGHDNLYWYRRVMGKEIKFLLHFVKESKQDESGMPNNRFLAERTGGTYSTLKVQPAELEDSGVYFCASSQGRGRGSPLHFGNGTRLTVT.

This chain connects TRBV7-3 to TRBJ2-1; D might be TRBD2 (5 bases). Trimming cost V 5 bases and J 8 bases, with 25 bases left between them. This CDR3 spans 17 amino acids. The germline V gene has CDR1 SGHTA and CDR2 FQGTGA. The CDR3 DNA is TGTGCCAGCAGCCGCGGCTACCGGGAACCGAGCCGAGATGAGCAGTTCTTC. This translates into CASSRGYREPSRDEQFF.

This clone was counted ten times or more. The V call is TRBV3-1 (or the pseudogene TRBV3-2), the J call TRBJ1-1; D is unresolved. Trimming stripped 8 bases from V and 1 base from J, with 5 bases between. Germline-derived CDR1 and CDR2 are LGHDT and YNNKEL (reference sequence). The CDR3 is made up of 11 amino acids. The CDR3 DNA reads as TGTGCCAGCCGGGGGAACACTGAAGCTTTCTTT. As protein: CASRGNTEAFF.

The rearrangement links TRBV2 to TRBJ1-6; 7 nucleotides agree with TRBD1. From germline, CDR1 is SNHLY and CDR2 FYNNEI. The V gene end was trimmed by 10 bases and the J gene end by 6 bases; junction bases not matched to a gene: 9. The CDR3 spans 14 residues. CDR3 sequence reads: CATRDRGINSPLHF. For the CDR3, the DNA is TGTGCCACGAGGGACAGAGGGATTAATTCACCCCTCCACTTT.